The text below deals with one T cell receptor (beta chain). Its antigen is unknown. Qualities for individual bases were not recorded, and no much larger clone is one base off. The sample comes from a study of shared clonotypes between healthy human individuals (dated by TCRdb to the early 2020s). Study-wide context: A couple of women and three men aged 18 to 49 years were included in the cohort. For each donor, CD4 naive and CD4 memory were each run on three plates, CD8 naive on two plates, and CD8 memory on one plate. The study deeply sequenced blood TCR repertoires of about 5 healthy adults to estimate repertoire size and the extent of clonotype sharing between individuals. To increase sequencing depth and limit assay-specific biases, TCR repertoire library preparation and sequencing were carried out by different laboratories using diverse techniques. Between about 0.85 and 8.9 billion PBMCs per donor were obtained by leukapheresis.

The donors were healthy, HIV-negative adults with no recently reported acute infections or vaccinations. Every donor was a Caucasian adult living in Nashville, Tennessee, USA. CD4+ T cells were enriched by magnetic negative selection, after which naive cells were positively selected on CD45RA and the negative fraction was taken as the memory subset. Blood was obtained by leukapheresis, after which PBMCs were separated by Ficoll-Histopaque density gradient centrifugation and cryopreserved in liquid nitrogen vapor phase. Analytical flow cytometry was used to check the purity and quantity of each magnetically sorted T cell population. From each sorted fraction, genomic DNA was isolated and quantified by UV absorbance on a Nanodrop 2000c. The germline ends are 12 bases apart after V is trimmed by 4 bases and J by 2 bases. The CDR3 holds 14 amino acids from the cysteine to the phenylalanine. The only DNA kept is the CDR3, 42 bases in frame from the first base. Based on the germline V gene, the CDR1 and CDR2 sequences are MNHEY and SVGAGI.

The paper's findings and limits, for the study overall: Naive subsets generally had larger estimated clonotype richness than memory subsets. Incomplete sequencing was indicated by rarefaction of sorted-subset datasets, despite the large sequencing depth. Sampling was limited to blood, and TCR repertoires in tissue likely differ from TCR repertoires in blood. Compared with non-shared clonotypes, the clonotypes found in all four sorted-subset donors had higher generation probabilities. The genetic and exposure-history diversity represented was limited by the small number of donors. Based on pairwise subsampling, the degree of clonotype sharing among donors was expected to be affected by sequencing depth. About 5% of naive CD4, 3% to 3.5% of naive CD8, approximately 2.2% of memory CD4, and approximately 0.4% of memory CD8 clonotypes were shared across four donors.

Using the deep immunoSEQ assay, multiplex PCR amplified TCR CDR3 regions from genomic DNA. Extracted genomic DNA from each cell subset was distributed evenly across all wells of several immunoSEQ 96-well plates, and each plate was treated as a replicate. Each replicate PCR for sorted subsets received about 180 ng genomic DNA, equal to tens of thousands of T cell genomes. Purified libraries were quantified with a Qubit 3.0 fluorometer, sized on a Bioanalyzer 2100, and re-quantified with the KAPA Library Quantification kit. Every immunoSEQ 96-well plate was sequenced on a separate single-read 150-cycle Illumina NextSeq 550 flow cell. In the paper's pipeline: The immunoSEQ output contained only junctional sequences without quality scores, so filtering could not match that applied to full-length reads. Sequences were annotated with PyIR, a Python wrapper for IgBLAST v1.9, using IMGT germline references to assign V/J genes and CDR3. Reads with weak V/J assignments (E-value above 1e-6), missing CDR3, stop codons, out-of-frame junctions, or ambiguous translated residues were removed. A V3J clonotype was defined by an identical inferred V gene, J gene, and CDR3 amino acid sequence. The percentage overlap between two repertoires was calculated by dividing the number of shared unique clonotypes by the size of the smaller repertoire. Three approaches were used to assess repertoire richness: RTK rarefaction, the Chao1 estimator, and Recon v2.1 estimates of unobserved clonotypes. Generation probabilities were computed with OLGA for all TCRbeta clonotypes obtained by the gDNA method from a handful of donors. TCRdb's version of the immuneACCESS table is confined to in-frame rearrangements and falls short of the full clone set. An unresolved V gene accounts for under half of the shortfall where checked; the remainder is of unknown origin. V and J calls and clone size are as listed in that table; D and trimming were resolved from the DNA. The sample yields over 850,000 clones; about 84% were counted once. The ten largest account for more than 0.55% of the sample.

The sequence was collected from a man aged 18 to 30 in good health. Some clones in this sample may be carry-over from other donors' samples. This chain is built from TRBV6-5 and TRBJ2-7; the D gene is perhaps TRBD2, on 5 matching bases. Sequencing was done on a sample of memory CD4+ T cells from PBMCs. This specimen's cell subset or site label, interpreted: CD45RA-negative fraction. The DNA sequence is TGTGCCAGCAGTTTGACCCAGCGGCCCTACGAGCAGTACTTC. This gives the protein CASSLTQRPYEQYF.